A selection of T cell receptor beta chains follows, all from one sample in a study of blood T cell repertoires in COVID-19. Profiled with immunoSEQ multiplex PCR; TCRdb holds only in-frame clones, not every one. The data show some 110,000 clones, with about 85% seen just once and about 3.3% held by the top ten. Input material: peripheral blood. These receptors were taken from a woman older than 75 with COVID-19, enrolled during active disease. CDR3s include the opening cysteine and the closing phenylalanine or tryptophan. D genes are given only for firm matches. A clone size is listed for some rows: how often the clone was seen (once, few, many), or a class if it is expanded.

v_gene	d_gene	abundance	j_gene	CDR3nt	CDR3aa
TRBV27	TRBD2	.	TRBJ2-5	TGTGCCAGCAGACGAGCGGGAGCAGTGAGAGAGACCCAGTACTTC	CASRRAGAVRETQYF
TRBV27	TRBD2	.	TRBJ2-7	TGTGCCAGCAGGACTAGCGGGGGATTCTACGAGCAGTACTTC	CASRTSGGFYEQYF
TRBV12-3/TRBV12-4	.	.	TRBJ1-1	TGTGCCAGCAGTTGGCCCGAGAGCGGTGAAGCTTTCTTT	CASSWPESGEAFF
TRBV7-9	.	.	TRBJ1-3	TGTGCCAGCAGCTTGGACAGAACTTCTTTCTCTGGAAACACCATATATTTT	CASSLDRTSFSGNTIYF
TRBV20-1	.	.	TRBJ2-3	TGCAGTGCTAGTCGAGTCTTGCGCACAGATACGCAGTATTTT	CSASRVLRTDTQYF
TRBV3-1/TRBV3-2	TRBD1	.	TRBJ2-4	TGTGCCAGCAGCCAGGGGAATTCGGGACAGATAGCCAAAAACATTCAGTACTTC	CASSQGNSGQIAKNIQYF
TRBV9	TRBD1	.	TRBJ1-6	TGTGCCGGCAGTCAAACAGGGGTGGGAAATTCACCCCTCCACTTT	CAGSQTGVGNSPLHF
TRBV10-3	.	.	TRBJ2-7	TGTGCCATCAGAAGCACGGACAGCTCCTACGAGCAGTACTTC	CAIRSTDSSYEQYF
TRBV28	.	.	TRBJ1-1	TGTGCCAGCAGTTGGCGAGAGGGAGCTTTCTTT	CASSWREGAFF
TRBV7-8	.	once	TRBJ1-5	TGTGCCAGCAGCCGTGCGGGGGCCCCCCAGCATTTT	CASSRAGAPQHF
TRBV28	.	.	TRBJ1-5	TGTGCCAGCAGTTCGGGACTGCTAAGAGGACCCCAGCATTTT	CASSSGLLRGPQHF
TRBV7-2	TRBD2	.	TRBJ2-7	TGTGCCAGCAGCCCGGGACTAGCGGGAGGGACCTACGAGCAGTACTTC	CASSPGLAGGTYEQYF
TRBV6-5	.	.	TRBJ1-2	TGTGCCAGCAGTCGAGACAGGCTCTATGGCTACACCTTC	CASSRDRLYGYTF
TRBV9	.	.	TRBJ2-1	TGTGCCAGCAGCTACTCCGCGGAGCGGGACAATGAGCAGTTCTTC	CASSYSAERDNEQFF
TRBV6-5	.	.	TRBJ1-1	TGTGCCAGCAGAGGGGGAGAGTCGAACACTGAAGCTTTCTTT	CASRGGESNTEAFF
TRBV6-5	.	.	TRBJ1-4	TGTGCCAGCCGCGGGAGAAATGAAAAACTGTTTTTT	CASRGRNEKLFF
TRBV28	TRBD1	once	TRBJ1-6	TGTGCCACCTCGGGACAGGGTCCTTCACCCCTCCACTTT	CATSGQGPSPLHF
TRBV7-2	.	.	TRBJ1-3	TGTGCCAGCACCCCGGGGAGCTCTGGAAACACCATATATTTT	CASTPGSSGNTIYF
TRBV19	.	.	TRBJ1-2	TGTGCCAGTAGTCTCTCTGCGAACTATGGCTACACCTTC	CASSLSANYGYTF
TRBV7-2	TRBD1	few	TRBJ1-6	TGTGCCAGCAGCTCCCTTATGACGGACAGGGGCAGTACACCCCTCCACTTT	CASSSLMTDRGSTPLHF
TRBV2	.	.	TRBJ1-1	TGTGCCAGCAGGCCAGGGGCGGGGAACACTGAAGCTTTCTTT	CASRPGAGNTEAFF
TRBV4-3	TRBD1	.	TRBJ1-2	TGCGCCAGCAGCCGAGACGGGACAGTCGGCTACACCTTC	CASSRDGTVGYTF
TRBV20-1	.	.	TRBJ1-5	TGCAGTGCTAGTATGGGCCAGCCCCAGCATTTT	CSASMGQPQHF
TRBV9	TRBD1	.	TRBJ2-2	TGTGCCAGCAGCGCGGGACAGGCCACCGGGGAGCTGTTTTTT	CASSAGQATGELFF
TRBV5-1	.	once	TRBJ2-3	TGCGCCAGCAGCCTGGAGGGGCCCGTAACTAGCACAGATACGCAGTATTTT	CASSLEGPVTSTDTQYF
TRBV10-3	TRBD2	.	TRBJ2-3	TGTGCCATCAGTGGAGGAGGGCGGGAGGGTTTCATCACAGATACGCAGTATTTT	CAISGGGREGFITDTQYF
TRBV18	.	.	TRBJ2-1	TGTGCCAGCTCACCAAGAGACGGGGTCCATAATCAGTTCTTC	CASSPRDGVHNQFF
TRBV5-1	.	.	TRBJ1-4	TGCGCCAGCAGCTTGGGAGGGCAGGGGCCAACTAATGAAAAACTGTTTTTT	CASSLGGQGPTNEKLFF
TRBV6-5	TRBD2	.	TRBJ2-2	TGTGCCAGCAGACCGGGAGGGCCCATCGGGGAGCTGTTTTTT	CASRPGGPIGELFF
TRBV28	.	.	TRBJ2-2	TGTGCCACCTGTAGCGGGAACACCGGGGAGCTGTTTTTT	CATCSGNTGELFF
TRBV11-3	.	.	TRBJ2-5	TGTGCCAGCAGCTTGAACTACAAAGAGACCCAGTACTTC	CASSLNYKETQYF
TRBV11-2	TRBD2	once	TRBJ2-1	TGTGCCAGCAGCTCACGAGGGACTAGCGGGGGTTACAATGAGCAGTTCTTC	CASSSRGTSGGYNEQFF
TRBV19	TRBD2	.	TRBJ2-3	TGTGCCAGTAGTAACGGGGGGACAGATACGCAGTATTTT	CASSNGGTDTQYF
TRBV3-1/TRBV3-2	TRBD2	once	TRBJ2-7	TGTGCCAGCAGTCCCTCTAGCGGGAGCTCCTACGAGCAGTACTTC	CASSPSSGSSYEQYF
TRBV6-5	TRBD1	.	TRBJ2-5	TGTGCCAGCGCTACACAGCGACAGGGGCCAGAGACCCAGTACTTC	CASATQRQGPETQYF
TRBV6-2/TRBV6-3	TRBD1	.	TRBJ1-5	TGTGCCAGCAGTTGGACAGGGGAGGACCAGCCCCAGCATTTT	CASSWTGEDQPQHF
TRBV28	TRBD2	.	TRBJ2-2	TGTGCCAGCAGTTACGGGGGGATGAACACCGGGGAGCTGTTTTTT	CASSYGGMNTGELFF
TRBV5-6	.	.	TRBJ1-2	TGTGCCAGCCACTTGGAGATGGGGCAGAACTATGGCTACACCTTC	CASHLEMGQNYGYTF
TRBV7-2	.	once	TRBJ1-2	TGTGCCAGCAGCTTAGCCGGGGTCTATGGCTACACCTTC	CASSLAGVYGYTF
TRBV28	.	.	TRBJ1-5	TGTGCCAGCAGTCTTACGAGGCGGGCCCAGCATTTT	CASSLTRRAQHF
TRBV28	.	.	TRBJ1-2	TGTGCCAGCAGTTTACGGGCAGGGTACGGCTACACCTTC	CASSLRAGYGYTF
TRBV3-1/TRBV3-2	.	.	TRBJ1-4	TGTGCCAGCAGCCCTAAGTATTCTAATGAAAAACTGTTTTTT	CASSPKYSNEKLFF
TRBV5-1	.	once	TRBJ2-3	TGCGCCAGCAGGGGCGATAGCACAGATACGCAGTATTTT	CASRGDSTDTQYF
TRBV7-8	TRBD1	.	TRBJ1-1	TGTGCCAGCAGCTTGTATACAGGGGGCTTCACTGAAGCTTTCTTT	CASSLYTGGFTEAFF
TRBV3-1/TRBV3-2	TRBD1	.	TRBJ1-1	TGTGCCAGCAGCCAAGGGGGGGACAGGAACGGTAAAATGAACGCTGAAGCTTTCTTT	CASSQGGDRNGKMNAEAFF
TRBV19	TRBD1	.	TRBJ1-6	TGTGCCAGTAGGACAGGAGGGGGCGGTTCACCCCTCCACTTT	CASRTGGGGSPLHF
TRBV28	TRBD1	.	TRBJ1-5	TGTGCCAGTCACAGGGGGCAAGATCAGCCCCAGCATTTT	CASHRGQDQPQHF
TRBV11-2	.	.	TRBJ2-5	TGTGCCAGCAGCTCCAGGGTCGAGACCCAGTACTTC	CASSSRVETQYF
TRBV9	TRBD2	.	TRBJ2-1	TGTGCCAGCAGCCCTAGCGGGAGCTCCTACAATGAGCAGTTCTTC	CASSPSGSSYNEQFF
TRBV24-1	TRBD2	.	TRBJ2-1	TGTGCCACCAGTGACCCGGGGGGGGGATTCAACAATGAGCAGTTCTTC	CATSDPGGGFNNEQFF
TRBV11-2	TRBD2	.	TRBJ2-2	TGTGCCAGCAGCTTAGAGCCTAGCGGGATTATCACCGGGGAGCTGTTTTTT	CASSLEPSGIITGELFF
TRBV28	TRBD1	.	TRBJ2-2	TGTGCCAGCAGCCAATACCCCCCTTCCGTGGTTAGGGGGCACACCGGGGAGCTGTTTTTT	CASSQYPPSVVRGHTGELFF
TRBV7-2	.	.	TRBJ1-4	TGTGCCAGCAGATCAATGGGGGGTGGTGAAAAACTGTTTTTT	CASRSMGGGEKLFF
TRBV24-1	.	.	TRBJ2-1	TGTGCCACCAGTGATATCGACAGGGGAGGGTACGGTAATGAGCAGTTCTTC	CATSDIDRGGYGNEQFF
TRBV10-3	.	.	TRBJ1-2	TGTGCCGTCTTTCAGAATGGCTACACCTTC	CAVFQNGYTF
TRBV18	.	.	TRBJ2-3	TGTGCCAGCTCACAAAGACAGAACCCTAGCACAGATACGCAGTATTTT	CASSQRQNPSTDTQYF
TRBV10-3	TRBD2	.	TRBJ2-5	TGTGCCATCAGTGAAGTTAGCGGGTGGGAGACCCAGTACTTC	CAISEVSGWETQYF
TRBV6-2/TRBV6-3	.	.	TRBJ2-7	TGTGCCAGCAGTTACTCCACCCTTAGCTCCTACGAGCAGTACTTC	CASSYSTLSSYEQYF
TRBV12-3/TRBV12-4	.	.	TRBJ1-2	TGTGCCAGCAGTTTTCAGGGGATAGATGGCTACACCTTC	CASSFQGIDGYTF